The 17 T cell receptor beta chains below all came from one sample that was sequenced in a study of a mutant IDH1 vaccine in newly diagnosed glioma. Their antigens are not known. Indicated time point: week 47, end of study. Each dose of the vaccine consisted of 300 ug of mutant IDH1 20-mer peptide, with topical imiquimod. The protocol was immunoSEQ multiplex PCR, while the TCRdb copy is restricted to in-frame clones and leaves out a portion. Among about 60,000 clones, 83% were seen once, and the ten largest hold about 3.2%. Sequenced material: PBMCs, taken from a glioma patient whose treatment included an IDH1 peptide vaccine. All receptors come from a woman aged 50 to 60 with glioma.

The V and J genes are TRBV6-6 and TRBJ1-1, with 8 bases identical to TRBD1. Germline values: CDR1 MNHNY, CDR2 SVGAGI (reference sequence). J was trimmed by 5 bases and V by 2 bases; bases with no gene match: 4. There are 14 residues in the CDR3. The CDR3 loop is CASSYSDRGTEAFF. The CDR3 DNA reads TGTGCCAGCAGTTACAGTGACAGGGGAACTGAAGCTTTCTTT.

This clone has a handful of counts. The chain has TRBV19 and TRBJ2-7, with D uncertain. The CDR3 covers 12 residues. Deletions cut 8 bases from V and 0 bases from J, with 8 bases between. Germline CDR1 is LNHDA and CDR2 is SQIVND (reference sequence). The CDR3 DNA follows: TGTGCCAGTGGAAGGAGCTCCTACGAGCAGTACTTC. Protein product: CASGRSSYEQYF.

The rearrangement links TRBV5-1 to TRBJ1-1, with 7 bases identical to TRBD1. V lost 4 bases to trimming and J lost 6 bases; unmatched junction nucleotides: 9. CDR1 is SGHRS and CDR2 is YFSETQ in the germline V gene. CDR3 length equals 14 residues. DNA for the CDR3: TGCGCCAGCAGCCAAGCGACAGGGACACCTGAAGCTTTCTTT. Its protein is CASSQATGTPEAFF. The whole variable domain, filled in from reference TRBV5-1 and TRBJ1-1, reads KAGVTQTPRYLIKTRGQQVTLSCSPISGHRSVSWYQQTPGQGLQFLFEYFSETQRNKGNFPGRFSGRQFSNSRSEMNVSTLELGDSALYLCASSQATGTPEAFFGQGTRLTVV.

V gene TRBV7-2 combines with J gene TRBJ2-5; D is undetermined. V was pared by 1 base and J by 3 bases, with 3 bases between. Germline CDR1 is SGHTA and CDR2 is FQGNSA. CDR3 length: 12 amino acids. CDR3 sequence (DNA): TGTGCCAGCAGCTTAGGGGAAGAGACCCAGTACTTC. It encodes CASSLGEETQYF.

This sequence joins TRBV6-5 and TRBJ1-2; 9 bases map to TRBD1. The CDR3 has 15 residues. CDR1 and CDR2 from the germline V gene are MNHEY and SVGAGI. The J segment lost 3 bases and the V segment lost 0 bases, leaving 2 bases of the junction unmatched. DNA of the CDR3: TGTGCCAGCAGTTACTCGACAGGGGGATACTATGGCTACACCTTC. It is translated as CASSYSTGGYYGYTF.

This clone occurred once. CDR3 residues: CASSPGAGEQYF. CDR3 sequence (DNA): TGTGCCAGTAGCCCAGGGGCGGGAGAGCAGTACTTC. The V gene is TRBV19, the J gene TRBJ2-7; D possibly matches TRBD1 or TRBD2 (6 bases each). This CDR3 is built from 12 residues. Deletions cut 6 bases from V and 7 bases from J, with 13 bases between. Germline V gene data show CDR1 as LNHDA and CDR2 as SQIVND (reference sequence). Complete variable domain (other parts from reference TRBV19 and TRBJ2-7): DGGITQSPKYLFRKEGQNVTLSCEQNLNHDAMYWYRQDPGQGLRLIYYSQIVNDFQKGDIAEGYSVSREKKESFPLTVTSAQKNPTAFYLCASSPGAGEQYFGPGTRLTVT.

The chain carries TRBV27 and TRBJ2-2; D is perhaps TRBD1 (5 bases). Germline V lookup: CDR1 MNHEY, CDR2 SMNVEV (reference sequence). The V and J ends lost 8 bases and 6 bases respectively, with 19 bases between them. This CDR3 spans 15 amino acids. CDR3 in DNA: TGTGCCAGCGGCCGACAGCAGTTAACTTCCGGGGAGCTGTTTTTT. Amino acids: CASGRQQLTSGELFF.

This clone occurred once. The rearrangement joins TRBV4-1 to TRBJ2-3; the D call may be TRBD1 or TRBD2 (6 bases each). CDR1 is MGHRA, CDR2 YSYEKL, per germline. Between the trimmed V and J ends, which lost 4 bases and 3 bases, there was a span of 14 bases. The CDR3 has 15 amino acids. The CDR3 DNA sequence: TGCGCCAGCAGCCCTGGGGGCGCGGGAACAGATACGCAGTATTTT. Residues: CASSPGGAGTDTQYF.

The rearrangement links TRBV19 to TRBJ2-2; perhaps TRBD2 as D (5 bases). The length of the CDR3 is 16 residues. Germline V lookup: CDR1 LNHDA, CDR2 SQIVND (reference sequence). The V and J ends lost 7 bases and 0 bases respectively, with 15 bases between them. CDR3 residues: CASIYRGNTNTGELFF. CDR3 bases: TGTGCCAGTATCTATAGAGGGAACACGAACACCGGGGAGCTGTTTTTT.

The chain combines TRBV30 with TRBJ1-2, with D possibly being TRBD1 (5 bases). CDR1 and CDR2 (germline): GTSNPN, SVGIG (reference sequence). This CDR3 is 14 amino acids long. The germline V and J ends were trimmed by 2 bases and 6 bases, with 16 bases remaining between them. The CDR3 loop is CAWSWGKSEDGYTF. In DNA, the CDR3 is TGTGCCTGGAGTTGGGGGAAGTCAGAGGATGGCTACACCTTC.

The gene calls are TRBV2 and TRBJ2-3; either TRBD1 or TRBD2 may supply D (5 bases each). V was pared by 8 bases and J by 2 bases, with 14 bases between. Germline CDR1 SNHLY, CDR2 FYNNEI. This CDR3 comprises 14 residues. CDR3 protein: CASASGTVTDTQYF. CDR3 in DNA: TGTGCCAGCGCATCCGGGACGGTCACAGATACGCAGTATTTT.

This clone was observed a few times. The CDR3 reads CASKRGQGGTDTQYF. The DNA for the CDR3 is TGTGCCAGCAAGCGAGGACAGGGGGGAACAGATACGCAGTATTTT. The chain has TRBV2 and TRBJ2-3; 10 nucleotides line up with TRBD1. This CDR3 has 15 amino acids. Unmatched junction bases numbered 7, after V lost 7 bases and J lost 3 bases. CDR1 and CDR2 (germline): SNHLY, FYNNEI.

CDR3 sequence (DNA): TGTGCCAGTAACCCCAGCCGACTAGCGGGGGGCCCCTACGAGCAGTACTTC. Amino acids: CASNPSRLAGGPYEQYF. The chain has TRBV27 and TRBJ2-7, with TRBD2 identical over 13 bases. From germline, CDR1 is MNHEY and CDR2 SMNVEV (reference sequence). The ends lost 9 bases at V and 2 bases at J; junction bases unmatched: 13. This CDR3 contains 17 residues.

The CDR3 coding sequence is TGTGCCAGTAGTATGGGGGACAGGGTGTACAATGAGCAGTTCTTC. Amino acids: CASSMGDRVYNEQFF. V usage is TRBV19 and J usage is TRBJ2-1; TRBD1 agrees at 9 bases. Germline lookup yields CDR1 LNHDA and CDR2 SQIVND (reference sequence). Trimming removed 3 bases from V and 4 bases from J; junction bases left unmatched: 4. The CDR3 has 15 residues.

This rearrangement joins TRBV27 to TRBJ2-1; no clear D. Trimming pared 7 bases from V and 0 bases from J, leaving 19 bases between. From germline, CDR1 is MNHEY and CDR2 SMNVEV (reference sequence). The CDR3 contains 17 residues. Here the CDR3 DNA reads TGTGCCAGCATCCAGAAAGGCCTAGGAAGCTCCTACAATGAGCAGTTCTTC. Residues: CASIQKGLGSSYNEQFF.

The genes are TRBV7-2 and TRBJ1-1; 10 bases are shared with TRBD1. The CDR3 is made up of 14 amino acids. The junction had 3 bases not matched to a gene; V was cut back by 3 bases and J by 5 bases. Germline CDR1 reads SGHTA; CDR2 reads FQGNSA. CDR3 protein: CASSFRTGGTEAFF. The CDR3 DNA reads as TGTGCCAGCAGCTTTAGGACAGGGGGAACTGAAGCTTTCTTT.

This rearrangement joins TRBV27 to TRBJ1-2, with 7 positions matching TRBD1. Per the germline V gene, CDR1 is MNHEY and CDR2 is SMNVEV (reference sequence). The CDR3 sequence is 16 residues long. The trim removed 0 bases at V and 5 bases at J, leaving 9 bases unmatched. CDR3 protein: CASSLSSQGIPYGYTF. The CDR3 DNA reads TGTGCCAGCAGTTTATCCTCACAGGGGATTCCTTATGGCTACACCTTC.